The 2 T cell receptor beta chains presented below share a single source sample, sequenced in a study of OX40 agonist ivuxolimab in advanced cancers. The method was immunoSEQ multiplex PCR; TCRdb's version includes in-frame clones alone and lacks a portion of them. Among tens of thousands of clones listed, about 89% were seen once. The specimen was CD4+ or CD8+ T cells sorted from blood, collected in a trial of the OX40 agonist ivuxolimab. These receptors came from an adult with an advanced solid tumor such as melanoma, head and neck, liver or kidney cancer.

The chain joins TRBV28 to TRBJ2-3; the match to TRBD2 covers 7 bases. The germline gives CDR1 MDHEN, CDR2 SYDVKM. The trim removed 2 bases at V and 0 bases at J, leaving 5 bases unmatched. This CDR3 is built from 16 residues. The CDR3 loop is CASSLPPAGSTDTQYF. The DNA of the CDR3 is TGTGCCAGCAGTTTACCCCCAGCGGGAAGCACAGATACGCAGTATTTT.

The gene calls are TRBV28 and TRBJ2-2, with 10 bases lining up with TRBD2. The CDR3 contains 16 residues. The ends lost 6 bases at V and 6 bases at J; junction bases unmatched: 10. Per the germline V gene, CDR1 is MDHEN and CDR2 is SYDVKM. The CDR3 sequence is CASSPRLAGDPGELFF. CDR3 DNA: TGTGCCAGCAGCCCGAGACTAGCGGGCGACCCCGGGGAGCTGTTTTTT.